Detailed here is one T cell receptor (beta chain). What it binds is unknown. The PCR had 60 Vbeta and 13 Jbeta primers. Clones were read by immunoSEQ multiplex PCR, and TCRdb kept only the in-frame ones, dropping some. The sample consists of 90,000 to 150,000 clones, 70% to 75% of them appearing once. This entry belongs to a study of cytomegalovirus exposure and HLA in healthy donors. General study points: CMV antigen specificity was confirmed in vitro for a few CMV-associated chains. From TCR beta sequences, most subjects' HLA-A and HLA-B alleles were reportedly predicted accurately. TCR beta V- and J-gene trimming was later associated with a missense DCLRE1C variant.

The CDR3 consists of 14 residues. V lost 5 bases, J lost 4 bases, and 5 bases stayed unmatched. CDR1 is MNHEY and CDR2 is SVGAGI in the germline V gene. J is TRBJ1-3 and V is TRBV6-5, with 7 bases fitting TRBD1. This clonotype originated in a woman between 40 and 55 years old in good health and CMV-seronegative. Sequencing used PBMCs. The CDR3: CASSRTGMGNTIYF. DNA of the CDR3: TGTGCCAGCAGTAGGACAGGAATGGGAAACACCATATATTTT.